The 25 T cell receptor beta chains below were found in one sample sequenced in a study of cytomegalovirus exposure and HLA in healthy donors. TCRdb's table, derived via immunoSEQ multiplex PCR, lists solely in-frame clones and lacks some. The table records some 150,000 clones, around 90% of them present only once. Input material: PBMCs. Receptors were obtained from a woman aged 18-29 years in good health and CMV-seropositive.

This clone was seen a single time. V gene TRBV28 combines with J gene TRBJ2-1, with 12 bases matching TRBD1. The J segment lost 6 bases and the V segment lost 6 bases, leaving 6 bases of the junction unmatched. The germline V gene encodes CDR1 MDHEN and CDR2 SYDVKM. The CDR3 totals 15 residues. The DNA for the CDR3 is TGTGCCAGCAGCGATCCGGGACAGGGGGCCAATGAGCAGTTCTTC. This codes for CASSDPGQGANEQFF. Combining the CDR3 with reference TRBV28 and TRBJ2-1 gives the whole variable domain DVKVTQSSRYLVKRTGEKVFLECVQDMDHENMFWYRQDPGLGLRLIYFSYDVKMKEKGDIPEGYSVSREKKERFSLILESASTNQTSMYLCASSDPGQGANEQFFGPGTRLTVL.

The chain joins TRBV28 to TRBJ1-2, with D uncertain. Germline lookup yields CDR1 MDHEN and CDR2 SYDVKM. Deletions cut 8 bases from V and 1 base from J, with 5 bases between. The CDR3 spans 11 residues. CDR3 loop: CASSGNYGYTF. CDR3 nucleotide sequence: TGTGCCAGCTCGGGTAACTATGGCTACACCTTC.

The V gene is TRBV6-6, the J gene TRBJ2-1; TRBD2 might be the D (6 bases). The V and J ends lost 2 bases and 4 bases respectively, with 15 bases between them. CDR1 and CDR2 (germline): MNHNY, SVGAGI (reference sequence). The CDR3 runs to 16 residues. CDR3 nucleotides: TGTGCCAGCAGTTACGTGTCGAGTAGCGGATACAATGAGCAGTTCTTC. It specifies CASSYVSSSGYNEQFF.

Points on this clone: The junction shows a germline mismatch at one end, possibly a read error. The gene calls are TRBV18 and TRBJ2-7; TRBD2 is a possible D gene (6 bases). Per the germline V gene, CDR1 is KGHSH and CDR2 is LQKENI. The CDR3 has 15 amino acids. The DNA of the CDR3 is TGTGCCAGCTCAGCACCGGGACTGGATTACTACGAGCAGTACTTC. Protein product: CASSAPGLDYYEQYF.

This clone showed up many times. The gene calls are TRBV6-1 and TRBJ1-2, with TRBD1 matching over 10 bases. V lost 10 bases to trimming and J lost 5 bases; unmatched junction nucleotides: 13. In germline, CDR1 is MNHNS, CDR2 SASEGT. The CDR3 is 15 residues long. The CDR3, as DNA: TGTGCCACCCATATGGGGGGGACAGGGGTATATGGCTACACCTTC. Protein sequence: CATHMGGTGVYGYTF.

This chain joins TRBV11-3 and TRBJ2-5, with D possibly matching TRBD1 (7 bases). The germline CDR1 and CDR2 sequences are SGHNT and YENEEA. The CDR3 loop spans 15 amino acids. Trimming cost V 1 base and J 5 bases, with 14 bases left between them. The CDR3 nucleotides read TGTGCCAGCAGCTTAGGTCTGGCAGGGGGGGAGACCCAGTACTTC. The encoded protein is CASSLGLAGGETQYF.

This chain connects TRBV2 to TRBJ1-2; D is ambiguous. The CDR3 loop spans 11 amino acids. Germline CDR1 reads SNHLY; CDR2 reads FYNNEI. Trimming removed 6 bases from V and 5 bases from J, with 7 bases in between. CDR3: CASREVYGYTF. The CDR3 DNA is TGTGCCAGCAGGGAGGTTTATGGCTACACCTTC.

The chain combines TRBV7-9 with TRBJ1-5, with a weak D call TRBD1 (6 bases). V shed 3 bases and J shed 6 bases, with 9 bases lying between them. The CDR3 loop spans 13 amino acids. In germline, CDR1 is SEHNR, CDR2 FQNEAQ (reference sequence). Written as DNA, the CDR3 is TGTGCCAGCAGCTTGTCAGGGGTTCAGCCCCAGCATTTT. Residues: CASSLSGVQPQHF.

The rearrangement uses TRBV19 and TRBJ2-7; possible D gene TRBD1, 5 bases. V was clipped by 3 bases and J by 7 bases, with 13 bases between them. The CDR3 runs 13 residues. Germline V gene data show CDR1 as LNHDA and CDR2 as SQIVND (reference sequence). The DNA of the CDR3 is TGTGCCAGTAGTATTCGGTCAGGGCAAGAGCAGTACTTC. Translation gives CASSIRSGQEQYF. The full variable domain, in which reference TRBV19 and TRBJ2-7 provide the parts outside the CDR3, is DGGITQSPKYLFRKEGQNVTLSCEQNLNHDAMYWYRQDPGQGLRLIYYSQIVNDFQKGDIAEGYSVSREKKESFPLTVTSAQKNPTAFYLCASSIRSGQEQYFGPGTRLTVT.

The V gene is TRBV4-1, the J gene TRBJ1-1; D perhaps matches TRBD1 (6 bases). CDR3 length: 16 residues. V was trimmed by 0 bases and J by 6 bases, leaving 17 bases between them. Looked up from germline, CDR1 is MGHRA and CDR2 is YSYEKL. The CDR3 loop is CASSQDLGQSGSEAFF. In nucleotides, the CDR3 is TGCGCCAGCAGCCAAGATCTCGGACAGTCTGGGTCTGAAGCTTTCTTT.

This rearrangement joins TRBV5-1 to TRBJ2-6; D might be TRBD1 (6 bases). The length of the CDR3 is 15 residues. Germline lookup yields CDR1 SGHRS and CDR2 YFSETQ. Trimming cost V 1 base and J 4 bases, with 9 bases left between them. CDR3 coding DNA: TGCGCCAGCAGCTTGTCAGGGGCCGGGGCCAACGTCCTGACTTTC. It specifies CASSLSGAGANVLTF.

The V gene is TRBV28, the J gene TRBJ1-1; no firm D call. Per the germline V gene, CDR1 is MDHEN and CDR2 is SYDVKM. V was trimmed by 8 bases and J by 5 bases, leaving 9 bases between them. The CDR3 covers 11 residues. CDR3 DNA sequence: TGTGCCAGCGCCCTTCGGACTGAAGCTTTCTTT. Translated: CASALRTEAFF. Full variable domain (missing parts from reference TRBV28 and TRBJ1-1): DVKVTQSSRYLVKRTGEKVFLECVQDMDHENMFWYRQDPGLGLRLIYFSYDVKMKEKGDIPEGYSVSREKKERFSLILESASTNQTSMYLCASALRTEAFFGQGTRLTVV.

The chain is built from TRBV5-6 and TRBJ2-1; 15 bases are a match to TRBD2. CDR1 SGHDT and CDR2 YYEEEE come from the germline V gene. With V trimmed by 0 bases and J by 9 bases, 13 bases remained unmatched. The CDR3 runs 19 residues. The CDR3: CASSLGTVMGLAGGGEQFF. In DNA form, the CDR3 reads TGTGCCAGCAGCTTGGGGACAGTGATGGGACTAGCGGGAGGCGGTGAGCAGTTCTTC.

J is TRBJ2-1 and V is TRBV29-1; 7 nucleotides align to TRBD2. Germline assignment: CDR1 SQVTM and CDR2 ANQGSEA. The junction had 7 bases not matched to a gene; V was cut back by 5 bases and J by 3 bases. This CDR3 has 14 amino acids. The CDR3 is CSVSGGRGYNEQFF. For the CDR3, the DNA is TGCAGCGTTAGTGGCGGGAGAGGCTACAATGAGCAGTTCTTC.

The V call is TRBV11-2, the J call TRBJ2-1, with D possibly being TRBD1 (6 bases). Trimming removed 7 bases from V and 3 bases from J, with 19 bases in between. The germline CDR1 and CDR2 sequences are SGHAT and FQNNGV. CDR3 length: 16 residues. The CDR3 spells CASTYQGPFVYNEQFF. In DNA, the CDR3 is TGTGCCAGCACGTATCAGGGGCCCTTCGTCTACAATGAGCAGTTCTTC.

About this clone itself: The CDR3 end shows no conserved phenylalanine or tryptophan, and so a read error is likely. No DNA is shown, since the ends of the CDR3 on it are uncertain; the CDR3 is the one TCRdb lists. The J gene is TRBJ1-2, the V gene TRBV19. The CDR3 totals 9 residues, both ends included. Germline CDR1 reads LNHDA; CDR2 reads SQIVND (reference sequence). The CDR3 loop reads CARTDGGRL.

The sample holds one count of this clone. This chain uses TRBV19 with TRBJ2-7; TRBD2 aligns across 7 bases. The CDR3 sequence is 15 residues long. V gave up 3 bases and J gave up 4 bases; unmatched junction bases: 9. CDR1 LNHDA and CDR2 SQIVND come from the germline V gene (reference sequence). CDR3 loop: CASSIRRDYSYEQYF. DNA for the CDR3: TGTGCCAGTAGTATTCGGAGGGACTACTCATACGAGCAGTACTTC.

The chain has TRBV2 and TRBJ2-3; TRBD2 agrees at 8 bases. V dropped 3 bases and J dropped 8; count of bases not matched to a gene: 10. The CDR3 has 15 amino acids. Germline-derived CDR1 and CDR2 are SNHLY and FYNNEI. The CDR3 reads CASSDSPGRGATQYF. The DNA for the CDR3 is TGTGCCAGCAGTGATTCCCCCGGGAGGGGGGCTACGCAGTATTTT. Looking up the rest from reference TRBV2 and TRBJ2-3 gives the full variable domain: EPEVTQTPSHQVTQMGQEVILRCVPISNHLYFYWYRQILGQKVEFLVSFYNNEISEKSEIFDDQFSVERPDGSNFTLKIRSTKLEDSAMYFCASSDSPGRGATQYFGPGTRLTVL.

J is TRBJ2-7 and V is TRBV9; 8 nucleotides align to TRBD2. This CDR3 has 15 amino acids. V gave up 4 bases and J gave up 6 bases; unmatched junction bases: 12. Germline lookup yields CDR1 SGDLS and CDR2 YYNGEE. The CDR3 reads CASSTSSGTSAEQYF. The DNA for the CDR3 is TGTGCCAGCAGCACGTCGTCCGGGACTAGTGCCGAGCAGTACTTC.

The CDR3 here is CASRPGTGAPGQETQYF. As DNA, the CDR3 is TGTGCCAGCAGACCAGGAACAGGGGCCCCAGGCCAAGAGACCCAGTACTTC. The gene calls are TRBV28 and TRBJ2-5, with 7 bases aligning to TRBD1. CDR1 MDHEN and CDR2 SYDVKM come from the germline V gene. The CDR3 is made up of 17 amino acids. The V segment lost 6 bases and the J segment 1 base; nucleotides outside the gene matches: 14.

CDR3 DNA sequence: TGTGCCAGCAGCCCGGGGACAGATCTTTATGGCTACACCTTC. Translating it yields CASSPGTDLYGYTF. The chain couples TRBV7-3 to TRBJ1-2, with 7 nucleotides matching TRBD1. Germline trimming cut 5 bases from V and 5 bases from J; bases unmatched to any gene: 8. Germline assignment: CDR1 SGHTA and CDR2 FQGTGA. The CDR3 is 14 amino acids.

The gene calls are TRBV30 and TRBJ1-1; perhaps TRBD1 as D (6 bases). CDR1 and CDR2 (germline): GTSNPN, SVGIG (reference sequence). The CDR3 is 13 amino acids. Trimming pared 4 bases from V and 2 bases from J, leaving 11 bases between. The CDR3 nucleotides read TGTGCCTGGACCGGGACACCTAACACTGAAGCTTTCTTT. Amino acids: CAWTGTPNTEAFF.

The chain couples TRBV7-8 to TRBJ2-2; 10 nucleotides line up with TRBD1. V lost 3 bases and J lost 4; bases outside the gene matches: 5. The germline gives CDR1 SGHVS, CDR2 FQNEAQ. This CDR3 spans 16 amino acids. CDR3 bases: TGTGCCAGCAGCTTCTCCGGGACAGGGGTCACCGGGGAGCTGTTTTTT. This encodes CASSFSGTGVTGELFF.

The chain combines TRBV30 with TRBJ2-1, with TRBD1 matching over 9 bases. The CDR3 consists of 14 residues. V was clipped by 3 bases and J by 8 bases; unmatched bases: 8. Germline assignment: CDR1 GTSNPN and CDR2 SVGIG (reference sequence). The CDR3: CAWRDRGFLDEQFF. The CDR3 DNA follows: TGTGCCTGGAGGGACAGGGGCTTCTTGGATGAGCAGTTCTTC.

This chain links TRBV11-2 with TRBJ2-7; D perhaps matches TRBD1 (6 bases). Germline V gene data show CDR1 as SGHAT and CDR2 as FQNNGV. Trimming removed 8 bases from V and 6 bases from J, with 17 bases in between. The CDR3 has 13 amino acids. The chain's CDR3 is CASSAGGGGEQYF. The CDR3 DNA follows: TGTGCCAGCTCCGCGGGTGGGGGCGGCGAGCAGTACTTC.